The clone carrying this TCR beta chain has at least ten counts. These data are taken from a study of T-cell reconstitution after alpha-beta-depleted transplantation in children. CDR1 and CDR2 from the germline V gene are SGHRS and YFSETQ. V lost 0 bases and J lost 5, with 12 bases in between. The CDR3 loop spans 14 amino acids. The TCRbeta library incorporated unique molecular identifiers. One entry per CDR3 protein results from TCRdb running MiXCR on the PCR reads. The sample gives about 440,000 distinct CDR3 sequences, about 45% of which show up once; under 35% is in the top ten. The sample was PBMCs, taken before TCRalphabeta/CD19-depleted stem cell transplant. This chain connects TRBV5-1 to TRBJ2-7; D is undetermined. The TCR sequence derives from a girl aged 2 to 9 with aplastic anemia, due to receive a stem cell transplant. The CDR3: CASSLAIGNNEQYF. CDR3 nucleotides: TGCGCCAGCAGCTTGGCCATAGGGAACAACGAGCAGTACTTC.